This TCR beta chain was recovered during a study of Tregs in tolerant kidney transplant recipients. Related graft donors supplied nonmyeloablative bone marrow transplants, and mixed chimerism was transient. Germline V gene sequence: CDR1 SGHTA, CDR2 FQGNSA. The CDR3 runs to 13 residues. V lost 8 bases, J lost 3 bases, and 11 bases lay in between. TCRdb keeps only in-frame clones here, not all; method: immunoSEQ multiplex PCR. The repertoire includes about 81,000 clones, more than 85% of them detected once, and roughly 1.6% sits in the top ten. The receptor was derived from a human patient who received a combined kidney and bone marrow transplant. T cells may partly derive from the graft donor. The sample was CD4+ T cells from blood (PBMCs), taken 24 months after the transplant. The rearrangement joins TRBV7-2 to TRBJ1-5; a weak D match, TRBD1 (5 bases). DNA for the CDR3: TGTGCCAGCGGGGACTACTTCAATCAGCCCCAGCATTTT. Translation: CASGDYFNQPQHF.